This TCR beta chain was identified in a study of T cell clonotyping in hematopoietic cell transplantation. About the research overall: Recipients' pretransplant samples followed cytoreduction.

Sample time point: recipient sample about 28 days before transplant, after cytoreduction. Recipients were bled about 28 days pretransplant and at posttransplant days 30, 100, 180. Using immunoSEQ multiplex PCR, the repertoire was profiled, and TCRdb retains in-frame clones only, with some absent. The table records 25,000 to 30,000 clones, 75% to 85% of them present only once. The CDR3 runs to 15 residues. Germline assignment: CDR1 SGHTA and CDR2 FQGNSA. With V trimmed by 5 bases and J by 6 bases, 9 bases remained unmatched. The V gene is TRBV7-2, the J gene TRBJ1-2, with 10 nucleotides matching TRBD1. The receptor's source is a woman in her sixties or seventies with acute myeloid leukemia. Some clones in this sample may be carry-over from other donors' samples. This specimen consisted of peripheral blood mononuclear cells, obtained before stem cell transplant. Here the CDR3 reads CASSTRSGTGDGYTF. CDR3 coding DNA: TGTGCCAGCAGCACACGCTCCGGGACAGGGGATGGCTACACCTTC.